This is a list of T cell receptor beta chains from one sample in a study of blood T cells in healthy people across ages. TCRdb re-analysed the 5' RACE reads in MiXCR, keeping a single row per CDR3 protein. Of approximately 790,000 distinct CDR3 sequences in the sample, roughly 60% were seen once. Sequencing was carried out using blood. The source of these receptors is a man aged 25-40 years in good health. Both conserved end residues are part of each CDR3. The order of the fields is V gene, J gene, CDR3 protein.

V gene: TRBV7-3; J gene: TRBJ2-2; CDR3 protein: CASSLNPSGSYRELFF
V gene: TRBV3-1; J gene: TRBJ2-1; CDR3 protein: CASSQGGGAGNNEQFF
V gene: TRBV4-2; J gene: TRBJ2-5; CDR3 protein: CASSQGWGTQETQYF
V gene: TRBV6-2/TRBV6-3; J gene: TRBJ1-1; CDR3 protein: CASSYSVGTEAFF
V gene: TRBV7-8; J gene: TRBJ1-2; CDR3 protein: CASSEVRNYGYTF
V gene: TRBV15; J gene: TRBJ2-5; CDR3 protein: CATSVPGGQETQYF
V gene: TRBV28; J gene: TRBJ1-5; CDR3 protein: CASSFAASFSEFGTQPQHF
V gene: TRBV6-2/TRBV6-3; J gene: TRBJ2-3; CDR3 protein: CASSYAGTSWTDTQYF
V gene: TRBV7-9; J gene: TRBJ2-5; CDR3 protein: CASSLALPETQYF
V gene: TRBV20-1; J gene: TRBJ2-7; CDR3 protein: CSAHRDTYEQYF
V gene: TRBV25-1; J gene: TRBJ1-1; CDR3 protein: CASTLAGLETEAFF
V gene: TRBV28; J gene: TRBJ1-6; CDR3 protein: CASQTGLYKSPLHF
V gene: TRBV24-1; J gene: TRBJ2-3; CDR3 protein: CATSVNRGSTDTQYF
V gene: TRBV5-6; J gene: TRBJ2-7; CDR3 protein: CASSGADWEQYF
V gene: TRBV9; J gene: TRBJ2-7; CDR3 protein: CASSASPSEQYF
V gene: TRBV4-3; J gene: NA; CDR3 protein: CASSQSSNYEQYF
V gene: TRBV12-3/TRBV12-4; J gene: TRBJ2-3; CDR3 protein: CASSRLADTQYF
V gene: TRBV4-3; J gene: TRBJ2-1; CDR3 protein: CASSQSGRVSEQFF
V gene: TRBV9; J gene: TRBJ1-2; CDR3 protein: CASSVRERYTF
V gene: TRBV2; J gene: TRBJ2-1; CDR3 protein: CASIERYEQFF
V gene: TRBV29-1; J gene: NA; CDR3 protein: CSVVRPRDSGYEQYF
V gene: TRBV10-3; J gene: TRBJ2-7; CDR3 protein: CAISYRDYSSYEQYF
V gene: TRBV7-3; J gene: TRBJ2-1; CDR3 protein: CASSSDRDDEQFF
V gene: TRBV28; J gene: TRBJ2-5; CDR3 protein: CASSGPIPGQRTPDEQWYF
V gene: TRBV27; J gene: TRBJ2-5; CDR3 protein: CASSQSGDNEQYF
V gene: TRBV12-3/TRBV12-4; J gene: TRBJ1-2; CDR3 protein: CASSWTGYNYGYTF
V gene: TRBV29-1; J gene: TRBJ2-1; CDR3 protein: CSVETRLDFSNNEQFF
V gene: TRBV20-1; J gene: TRBJ2-3; CDR3 protein: CSASRGASGADTQYF
V gene: TRBV29-1; J gene: TRBJ2-1; CDR3 protein: CSVVVTGATYNEQFF
V gene: TRBV13; J gene: TRBJ2-3; CDR3 protein: CASSFLTSGGIDTQYF
V gene: TRBV7-2; J gene: TRBJ2-7; CDR3 protein: CASSWGGGRDAEQYF
V gene: TRBV28; J gene: TRBJ2-1; CDR3 protein: CASKVGVFYNEQFF
V gene: TRBV20-1; J gene: TRBJ1-1; CDR3 protein: CSAIMNTEAFF
V gene: TRBV15; J gene: TRBJ1-4; CDR3 protein: CATSVDARFRTGEKLFF
V gene: TRBV12-3/TRBV12-4; J gene: TRBJ2-3; CDR3 protein: CASSPGHSTDTQYF
V gene: TRBV4-2; J gene: TRBJ1-4; CDR3 protein: CASSEGTANEKLFF
V gene: TRBV11-1; J gene: TRBJ2-7; CDR3 protein: CASSLRAGTHNEQYF
V gene: TRBV14; J gene: TRBJ1-2; CDR3 protein: CASSQDHASGYGYTF
V gene: TRBV7-2; J gene: TRBJ2-7; CDR3 protein: CASSLAGESYEQYF
V gene: TRBV6-2/TRBV6-3; J gene: TRBJ2-3; CDR3 protein: CASSFPRGRTDTQYF
V gene: TRBV5-6; J gene: TRBJ1-5; CDR3 protein: CASSLVADSNQPQHF
V gene: TRBV29-1; J gene: TRBJ2-3; CDR3 protein: CSVVGLAGVDTQYF